The 13 T cell receptor beta chains below come from one sample, sequenced in a study of blood T cell repertoires in COVID-19. The method was immunoSEQ multiplex PCR; TCRdb's version includes in-frame clones alone and lacks a portion of them. The table records around 94,000 clones, more than 85% of them present only once. The sample comprised peripheral blood. These receptors all stem from a man in his fifties with active or convalescent COVID-19.

The chain recombines TRBV4-3 with TRBJ2-1, with 7 bases lining up with TRBD2. CDR1 is LGHNA, CDR2 YSLEER, per germline. The CDR3 is 18 residues long. The V gene end was trimmed by 0 bases and the J gene end by 4 bases; junction bases not matched to a gene: 12. CDR3 loop: CASSQDRKLAGGYNEQFF. The CDR3 region has the DNA TGCGCCAGCAGCCAAGATCGGAAGTTAGCGGGCGGGTACAATGAGCAGTTCTTC.

This clone was observed a few times. The genes are TRBV19 and TRBJ1-5; 9 bases line up with TRBD1. Looked up from germline, CDR1 is LNHDA and CDR2 is SQIVND (reference sequence). Losses at the gene ends were 1 base for V and 4 bases for J; bases not matched to a gene: 5. This CDR3 is 16 amino acids long. The CDR3 DNA is TGTGCCAGTAGTATAGGGACAGGGGATTGGAATCAGCCCCAGCATTTT. This gives the protein CASSIGTGDWNQPQHF.

The CDR3 reads CASSLGDRTNEKLFF. CDR3 coding DNA: TGTGCCAGCAGCTTAGGGGACAGGACTAATGAAAAACTGTTTTTT. The rearrangement joins TRBV11-2 to TRBJ1-4; 8 bases align to TRBD1. This CDR3 contains 15 residues. V lost 1 base and J lost 2; bases outside the gene matches: 0. Germline V gene sequence: CDR1 SGHAT, CDR2 FQNNGV.

The rearrangement links TRBV6-6 to TRBJ1-5; D gene uncertain. The germline V and J ends were trimmed by 2 bases and 1 base, with 12 bases remaining between them. Germline CDR1 MNHNY, CDR2 SVGAGI (reference sequence). CDR3 size: 16 residues. The CDR3 DNA sequence: TGTGCCAGCAGTTACCCGACCGAGGAGAGCAATCAGCCCCAGCATTTT. Protein: CASSYPTEESNQPQHF.

The CDR3 region is CASTGPDRGPQGNTIYF. Written as DNA, the CDR3 is TGTGCCAGCACCGGGCCGGACAGGGGTCCTCAAGGGAACACCATATATTTT. V and J are TRBV28 and TRBJ1-3; 9 nucleotides match TRBD1. V dropped 7 bases and J dropped 7; count of bases not matched to a gene: 17. The CDR3 has 17 residues. CDR1 is MDHEN and CDR2 is SYDVKM in the germline V gene. The variable domain in full, with the rest retrieved from reference TRBV28 and TRBJ1-3, is DVKVTQSSRYLVKRTGEKVFLECVQDMDHENMFWYRQDPGLGLRLIYFSYDVKMKEKGDIPEGYSVSREKKERFSLILESASTNQTSMYLCASTGPDRGPQGNTIYFGEGSWLTVV.

V usage is TRBV6-4 and J usage is TRBJ1-2, with D unclear. This CDR3 has 12 residues. Looked up from germline, CDR1 is MRHNA and CDR2 is SNTAGT. V gave up 0 bases and J gave up 8 bases, with 7 bases separating them. The CDR3 loop is CASSDSGVGYTF. In DNA, the CDR3 is TGTGCCAGCAGTGACTCCGGGGTCGGCTACACCTTC.

The rearrangement links TRBV27 to TRBJ1-6, with D possibly matching TRBD1 (5 bases). Germline lookup yields CDR1 MNHEY and CDR2 SMNVEV (reference sequence). This CDR3 region has 15 residues. The V end was cut by 5 bases, the J end by 6 bases, with 14 bases between. The CDR3 loop is CASSPPPGRNSPLHF. CDR3 DNA sequence: TGTGCCAGCAGTCCCCCGCCAGGGCGTAATTCACCCCTCCACTTT.

The V call is TRBV6-6, the J call TRBJ2-7; D is possibly TRBD2 (6 bases). Germline CDR1 is MNHNY and CDR2 is SVGAGI (reference sequence). This CDR3 is built from 13 residues. With 6 bases removed from V and 4 bases from J, the gap between germline ends came to 13 bases. This CDR3 reads CASSRGLAYEQYF. The CDR3 region has the DNA TGTGCCAGCAGCCGGGGGTTGGCGTACGAGCAGTACTTC.

In this sample, this clone turned up a few times. This chain joins TRBV9 and TRBJ2-7; 8 nucleotides agree with TRBD1. CDR1 SGDLS and CDR2 YYNGEE come from the germline V gene. V shed 4 bases, J shed 1 base, and the junction held 7 bases outside the gene matches. The CDR3 totals 15 residues. The CDR3 DNA reads as TGTGCCAGCAGCATCGGACAGGGACATTCCTACGAGCAGTACTTC. Its protein product is CASSIGQGHSYEQYF. The full variable domain, completed using reference TRBV9 and TRBJ2-7, is DSGVTQTPKHLITATGQRVTLRCSPRSGDLSVYWYQQSLDQGLQFLIQYYNGEERAKGNILERFSAQQFPDLHSELNLSSLELGDSALYFCASSIGQGHSYEQYFGPGTRLTVT.

This clone was seen more than once but under ten times. The V call is TRBV6-2 or TRBV6-3, the J call TRBJ2-6; no clear D. Germline CDR1 reads MNHEY; CDR2 reads SVGEGT. With 6 bases removed from V and 2 bases from J, the gap between germline ends came to 8 bases. CDR3 length: 14 residues. CDR3 nucleotide sequence: TGTGCCAGCAGCCCCCAGGCTGGGGCCAACGTCCTGACTTTC. It codes for CASSPQAGANVLTF.

This rearrangement joins TRBV6-1 to TRBJ1-2; D ambiguous. V shed 1 base and J shed 4 bases, with 10 bases lying between them. The CDR3 consists of 14 residues. Germline V CDR1 and CDR2: MNHNS, SASEGT. The chain's CDR3 is CASSEDWTIYGYTF. In DNA form, the CDR3 reads TGTGCCAGCAGTGAAGATTGGACTATCTATGGCTACACCTTC.

In its sample, this clone was seen once. The CDR3 DNA sequence: TGTGCCAGCAGCTTAGACGAGGGATTCACTCAGCCCCAGCATTTT. Translation: CASSLDEGFTQPQHF. The rearrangement uses TRBV7-6 and TRBJ1-5; D not certain. Germline CDR1 SGHVS, CDR2 FNYEAQ. The germline V and J ends were trimmed by 1 base and 6 bases, with 13 bases remaining between them. The CDR3 consists of 15 residues.

The chain is built from TRBV25-1 and TRBJ1-4, with D unclear. CDR3 length equals 12 residues. Trimming took off 1 base at V and 7 bases at J, with 4 bases between the two ends. Germline CDR1 reads MGHDK; CDR2 reads SYGVNS. The CDR3 DNA is TGTGCCAGCAGTGAATGGGCTGAAAAACTGTTTTTT. Its protein is CASSEWAEKLFF.